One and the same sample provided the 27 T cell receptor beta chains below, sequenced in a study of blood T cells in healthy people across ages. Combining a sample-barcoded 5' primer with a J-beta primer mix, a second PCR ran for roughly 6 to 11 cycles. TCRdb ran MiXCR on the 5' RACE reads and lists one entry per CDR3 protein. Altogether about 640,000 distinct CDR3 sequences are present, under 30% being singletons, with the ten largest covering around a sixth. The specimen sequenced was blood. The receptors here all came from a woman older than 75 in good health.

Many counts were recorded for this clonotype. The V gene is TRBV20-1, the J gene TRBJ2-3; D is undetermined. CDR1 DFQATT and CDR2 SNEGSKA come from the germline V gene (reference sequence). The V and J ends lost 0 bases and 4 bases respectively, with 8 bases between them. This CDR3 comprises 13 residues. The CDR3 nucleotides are TGCAGTGCTAGAGATAGGGTCTCAGATACGCAGTATTTT. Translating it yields CSARDRVSDTQYF.

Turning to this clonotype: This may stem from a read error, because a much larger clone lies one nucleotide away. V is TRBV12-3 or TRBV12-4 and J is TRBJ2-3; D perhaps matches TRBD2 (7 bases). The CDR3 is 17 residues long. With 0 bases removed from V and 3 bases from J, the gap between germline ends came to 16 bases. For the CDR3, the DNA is TGTGCCAGCAGTTTAGCTCGGGGGGCACTCATGACAGATACGCAGTATTTT. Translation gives CASSLARGALMTDTQYF.

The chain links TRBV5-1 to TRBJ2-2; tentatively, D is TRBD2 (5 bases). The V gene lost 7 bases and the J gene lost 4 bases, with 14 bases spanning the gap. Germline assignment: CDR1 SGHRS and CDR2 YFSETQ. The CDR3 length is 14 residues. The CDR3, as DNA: TGCGCCAGCGGGCCTGCGCGGGCCACCGGGGAGCTGTTTTTT. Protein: CASGPARATGELFF.

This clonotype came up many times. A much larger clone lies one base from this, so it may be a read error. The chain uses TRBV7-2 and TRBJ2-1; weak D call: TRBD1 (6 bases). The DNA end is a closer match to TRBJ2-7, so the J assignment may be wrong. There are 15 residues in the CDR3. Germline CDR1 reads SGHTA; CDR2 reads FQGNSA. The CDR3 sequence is CASSLRSQGDNEQYF. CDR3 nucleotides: TGTGCCAGCAGCTTACGATCACAGGGCGACAATGAGCAGTACTTC.

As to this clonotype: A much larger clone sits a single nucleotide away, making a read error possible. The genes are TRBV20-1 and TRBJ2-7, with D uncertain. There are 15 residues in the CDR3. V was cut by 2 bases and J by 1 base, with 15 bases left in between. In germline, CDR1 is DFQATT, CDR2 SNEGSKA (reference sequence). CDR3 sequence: CSARPSRTTSYEQYF. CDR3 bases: TGCAGTGCTAGACCTTCCCGGACGACATCCTACGAGCAGTACTTC.

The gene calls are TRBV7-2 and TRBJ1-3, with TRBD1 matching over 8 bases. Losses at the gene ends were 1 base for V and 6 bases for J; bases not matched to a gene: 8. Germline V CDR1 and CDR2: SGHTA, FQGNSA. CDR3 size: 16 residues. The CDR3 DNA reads TGTGCCAGCAGCTTAGGGCTGGGCAGGGGGCAAAACACCATATATTTT. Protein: CASSLGLGRGQNTIYF.

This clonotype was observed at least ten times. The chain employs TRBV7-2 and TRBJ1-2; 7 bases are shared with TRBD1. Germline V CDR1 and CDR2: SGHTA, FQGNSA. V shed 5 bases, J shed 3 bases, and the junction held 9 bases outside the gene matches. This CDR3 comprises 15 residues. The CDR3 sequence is CASSGRDSFDYGYTF. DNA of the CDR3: TGTGCCAGCAGCGGCCGGGACAGCTTTGACTATGGCTACACCTTC. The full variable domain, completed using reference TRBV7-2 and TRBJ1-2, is GAGVSQSPSNKVTEKGKDVELRCDPISGHTALYWYRQSLGQGLEFLIYFQGNSAPDKSGLPSDRFSAERTGGSVSTLTIQRTQQEDSAVYLCASSGRDSFDYGYTFGSGTRLTVV.

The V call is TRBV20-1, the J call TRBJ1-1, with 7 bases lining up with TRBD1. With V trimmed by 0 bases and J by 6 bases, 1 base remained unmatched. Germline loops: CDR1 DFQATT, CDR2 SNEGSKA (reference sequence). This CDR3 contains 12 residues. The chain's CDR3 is CSARETGPEAFF. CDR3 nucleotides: TGCAGTGCTAGAGAGACAGGGCCTGAAGCTTTCTTT.

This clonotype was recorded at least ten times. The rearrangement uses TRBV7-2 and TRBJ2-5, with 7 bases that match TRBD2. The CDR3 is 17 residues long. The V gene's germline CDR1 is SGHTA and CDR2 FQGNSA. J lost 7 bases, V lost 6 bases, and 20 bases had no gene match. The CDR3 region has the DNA TGTGCCAGCAGTCATCGTTTGCCGGGACGGGGACTACGGACCCAGTACTTC. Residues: CASSHRLPGRGLRTQYF.

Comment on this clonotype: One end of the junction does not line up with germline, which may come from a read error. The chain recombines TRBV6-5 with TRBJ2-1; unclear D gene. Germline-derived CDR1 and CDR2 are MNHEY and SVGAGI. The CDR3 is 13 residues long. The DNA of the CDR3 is TGTGCCAGCAGCCCCGCCAACTACCATGAGCAGTTCTTC. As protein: CASSPANYHEQFF.

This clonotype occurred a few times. The CDR3 spells CASSSQGAGSPLHF. CDR3 coding DNA: TGTGCCAGCAGTTCACAGGGGGCAGGGTCACCCCTCCACTTT. The rearrangement uses TRBV6-6 and TRBJ1-6; the match to TRBD1 covers 9 bases. This CDR3 region has 14 residues. Germline trimming cut 4 bases from V and 10 bases from J; bases unmatched to any gene: 5. CDR1 is MNHNY, CDR2 SVGAGI, per germline (reference sequence).

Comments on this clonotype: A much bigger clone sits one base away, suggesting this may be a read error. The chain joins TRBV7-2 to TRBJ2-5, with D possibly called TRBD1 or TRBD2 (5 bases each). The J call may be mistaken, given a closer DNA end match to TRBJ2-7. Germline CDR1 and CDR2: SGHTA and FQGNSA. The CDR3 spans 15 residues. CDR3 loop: CASSLVLLGTHEQYF. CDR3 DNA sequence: TGTGCCAGCAGCTTAGTTCTTTTGGGGACCCACGAGCAGTACTTC.

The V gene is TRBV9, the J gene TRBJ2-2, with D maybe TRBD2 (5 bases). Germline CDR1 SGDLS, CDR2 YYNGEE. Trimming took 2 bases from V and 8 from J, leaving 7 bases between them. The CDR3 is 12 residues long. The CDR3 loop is CASSVTRGELFF. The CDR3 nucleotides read TGTGCCAGCAGCGTCACTAGAGGGGAGCTGTTTTTT. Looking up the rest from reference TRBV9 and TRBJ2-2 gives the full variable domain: DSGVTQTPKHLITATGQRVTLRCSPRSGDLSVYWYQQSLDQGLQFLIQYYNGEERAKGNILERFSAQQFPDLHSELNLSSLELGDSALYFCASSVTRGELFFGEGSRLTVL.

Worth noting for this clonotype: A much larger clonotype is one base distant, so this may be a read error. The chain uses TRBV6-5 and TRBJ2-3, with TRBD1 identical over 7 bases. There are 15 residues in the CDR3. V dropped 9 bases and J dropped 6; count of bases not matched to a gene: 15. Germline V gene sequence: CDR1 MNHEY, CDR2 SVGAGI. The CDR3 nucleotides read TGTGCCAGTGAAAGTAGGGTCAGGGGGTCGGATACGCAGTATTTT. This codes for CASESRVRGSDTQYF.

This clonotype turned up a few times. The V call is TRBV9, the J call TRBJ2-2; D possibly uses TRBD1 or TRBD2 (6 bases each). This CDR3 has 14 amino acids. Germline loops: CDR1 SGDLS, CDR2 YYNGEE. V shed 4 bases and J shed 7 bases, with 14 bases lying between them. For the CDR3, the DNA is TGTGCCAGCAGCCAGAGGGGGGTTGGCGGGGAGCTGTTTTTT. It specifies CASSQRGVGGELFF. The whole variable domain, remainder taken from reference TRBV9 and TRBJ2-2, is DSGVTQTPKHLITATGQRVTLRCSPRSGDLSVYWYQQSLDQGLQFLIQYYNGEERAKGNILERFSAQQFPDLHSELNLSSLELGDSALYFCASSQRGVGGELFFGEGSRLTVL.

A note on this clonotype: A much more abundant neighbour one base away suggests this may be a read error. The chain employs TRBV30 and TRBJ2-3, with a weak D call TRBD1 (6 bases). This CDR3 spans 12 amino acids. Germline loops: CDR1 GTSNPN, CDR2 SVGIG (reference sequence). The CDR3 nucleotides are TGTGCCTGGAGTCGACAGGACGATACGCGGTATTTT. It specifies CAWSRQDDTRYF. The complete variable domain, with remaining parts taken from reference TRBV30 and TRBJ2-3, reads SQTIHQWPATLVQPVGSPLSLECTVEGTSNPNLYWYRQAAGRGLQLLFYSVGIGQISSEVPQNLSASRPQDRQFILSSKKLLLSDSGFYLCAWSRQDDTRYFGPGTRLTVL.

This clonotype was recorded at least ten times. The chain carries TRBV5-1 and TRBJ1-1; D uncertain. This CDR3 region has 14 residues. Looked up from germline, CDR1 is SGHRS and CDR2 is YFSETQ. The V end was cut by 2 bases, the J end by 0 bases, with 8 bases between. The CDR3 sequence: CASSLAALNTEAFF. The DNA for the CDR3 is TGCGCCAGCAGCTTAGCGGCCTTGAACACTGAAGCTTTCTTT.

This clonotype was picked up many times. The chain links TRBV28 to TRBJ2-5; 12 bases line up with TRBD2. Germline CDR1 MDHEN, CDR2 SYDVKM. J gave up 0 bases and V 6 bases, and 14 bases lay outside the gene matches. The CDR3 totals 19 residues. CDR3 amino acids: CASSTRLVLAGGNQETQYF. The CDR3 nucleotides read TGTGCCAGCAGCACCCGCCTGGTACTAGCGGGGGGAAACCAAGAGACCCAGTACTTC.

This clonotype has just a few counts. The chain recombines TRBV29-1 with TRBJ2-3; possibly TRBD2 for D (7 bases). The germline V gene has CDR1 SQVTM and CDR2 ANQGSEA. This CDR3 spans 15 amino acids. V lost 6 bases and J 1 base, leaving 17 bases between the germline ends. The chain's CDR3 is CSVHGGGRGTDTQYF. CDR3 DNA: TGCAGCGTCCATGGGGGGGGGCGGGGCACAGATACGCAGTATTTT.

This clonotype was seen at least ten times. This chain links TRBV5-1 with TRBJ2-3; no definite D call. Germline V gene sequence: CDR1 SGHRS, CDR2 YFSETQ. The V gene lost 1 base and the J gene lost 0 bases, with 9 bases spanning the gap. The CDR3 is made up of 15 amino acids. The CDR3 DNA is TGCGCCAGCAGCTTGATTGTTACTAGCACAGATACGCAGTATTTT. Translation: CASSLIVTSTDTQYF.

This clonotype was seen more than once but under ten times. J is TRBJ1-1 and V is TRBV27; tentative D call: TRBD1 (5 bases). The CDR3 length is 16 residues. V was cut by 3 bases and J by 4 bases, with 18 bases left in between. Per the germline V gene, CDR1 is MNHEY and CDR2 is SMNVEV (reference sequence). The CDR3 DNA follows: TGTGCCAGCAGTTTGTACGTGGGGGGAGGTGGCACTGAAGCTTTCTTT. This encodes CASSLYVGGGGTEAFF.

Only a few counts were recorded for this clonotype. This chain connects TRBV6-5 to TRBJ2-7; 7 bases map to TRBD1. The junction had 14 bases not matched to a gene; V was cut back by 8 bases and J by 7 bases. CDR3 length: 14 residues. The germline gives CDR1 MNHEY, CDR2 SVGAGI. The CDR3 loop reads CASGREQGYNEQYF. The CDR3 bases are TGTGCCAGCGGCAGGGAACAGGGGTACAATGAGCAGTACTTC.

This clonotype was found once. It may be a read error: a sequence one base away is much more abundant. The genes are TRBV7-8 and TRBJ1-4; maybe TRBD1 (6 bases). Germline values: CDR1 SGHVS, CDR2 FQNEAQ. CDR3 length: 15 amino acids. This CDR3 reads CASSPRTEFNEKRFF. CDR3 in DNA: TGTGCCAGCAGCCCCCGGACAGAGTTTAATGAAAAACGGTTTTTT.

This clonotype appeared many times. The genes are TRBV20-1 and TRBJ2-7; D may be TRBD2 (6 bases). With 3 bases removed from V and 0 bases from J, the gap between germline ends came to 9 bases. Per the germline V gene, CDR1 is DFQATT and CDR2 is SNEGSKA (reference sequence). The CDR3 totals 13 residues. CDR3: CSARRLVSYEQYF. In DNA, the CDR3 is TGCAGTGCTAGGAGACTAGTCTCCTACGAGCAGTACTTC.

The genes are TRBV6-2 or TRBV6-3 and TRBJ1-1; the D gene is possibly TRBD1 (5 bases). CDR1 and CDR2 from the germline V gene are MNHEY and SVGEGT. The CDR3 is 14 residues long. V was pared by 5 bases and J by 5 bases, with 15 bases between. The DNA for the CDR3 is TGTGCCAGCAGTGGGGGGACCGGCTGGACTGAAGCTTTCTTT. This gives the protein CASSGGTGWTEAFF.

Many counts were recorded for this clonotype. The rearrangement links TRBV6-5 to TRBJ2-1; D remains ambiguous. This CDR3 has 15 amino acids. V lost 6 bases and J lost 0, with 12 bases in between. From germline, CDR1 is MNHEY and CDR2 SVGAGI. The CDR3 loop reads CASRSRAASYNEQFF. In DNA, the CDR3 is TGTGCCAGCAGGTCCCGTGCGGCCTCCTACAATGAGCAGTTCTTC.

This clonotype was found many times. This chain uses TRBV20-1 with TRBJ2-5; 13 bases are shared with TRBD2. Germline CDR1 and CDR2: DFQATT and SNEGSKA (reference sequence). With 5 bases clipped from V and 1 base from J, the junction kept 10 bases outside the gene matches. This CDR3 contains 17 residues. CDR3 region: CSAGTGTSGETQETQYF. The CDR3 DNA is TGCAGTGCTGGAACCGGGACTAGCGGGGAGACCCAAGAGACCCAGTACTTC.